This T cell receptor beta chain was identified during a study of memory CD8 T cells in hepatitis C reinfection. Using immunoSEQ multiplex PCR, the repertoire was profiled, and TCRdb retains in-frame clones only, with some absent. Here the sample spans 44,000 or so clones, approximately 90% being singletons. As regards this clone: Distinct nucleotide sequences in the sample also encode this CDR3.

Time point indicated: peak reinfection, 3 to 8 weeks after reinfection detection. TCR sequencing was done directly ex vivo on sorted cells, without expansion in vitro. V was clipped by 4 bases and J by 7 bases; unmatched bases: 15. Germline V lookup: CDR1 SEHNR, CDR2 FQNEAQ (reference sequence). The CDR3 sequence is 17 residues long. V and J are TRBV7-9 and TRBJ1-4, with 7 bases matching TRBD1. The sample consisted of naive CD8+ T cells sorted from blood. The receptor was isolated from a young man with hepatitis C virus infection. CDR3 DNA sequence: TGTGCCAGCAGCTCCTCACGAGGCGGGACAGTCAGTGAAAAACTGTTTTTT. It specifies CASSSSRGGTVSEKLFF.